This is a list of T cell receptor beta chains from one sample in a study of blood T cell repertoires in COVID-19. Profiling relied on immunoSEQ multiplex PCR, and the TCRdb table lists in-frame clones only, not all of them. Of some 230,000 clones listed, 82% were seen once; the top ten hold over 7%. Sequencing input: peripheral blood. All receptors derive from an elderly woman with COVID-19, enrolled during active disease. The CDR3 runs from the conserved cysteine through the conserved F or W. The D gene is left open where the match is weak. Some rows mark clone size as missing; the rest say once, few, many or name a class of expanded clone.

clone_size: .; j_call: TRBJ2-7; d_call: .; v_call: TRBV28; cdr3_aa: CASSLPGFEQYF; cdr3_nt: TGTGCCAGCAGTTTACCGGGATTCGAGCAGTACTTC
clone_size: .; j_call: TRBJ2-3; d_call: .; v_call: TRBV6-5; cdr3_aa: CASSTGLTQYF; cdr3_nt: TGTGCCAGCAGTACAGGGTTGACGCAGTATTTT
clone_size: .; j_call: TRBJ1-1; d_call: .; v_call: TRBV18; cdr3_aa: CASSRAVNTEAFF; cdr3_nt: TGTGCCAGCAGCCGTGCGGTGAACACTGAAGCTTTCTTT
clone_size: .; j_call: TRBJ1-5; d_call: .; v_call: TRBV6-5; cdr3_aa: CASSYSSQGILQPQHF; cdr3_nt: TGTGCCAGCAGTTACTCGAGTCAGGGAATCCTTCAGCCCCAGCATTTT
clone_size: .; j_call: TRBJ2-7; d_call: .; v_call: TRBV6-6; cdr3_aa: CASREHSYEQYF; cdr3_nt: TGTGCCAGCAGGGAGCACTCCTACGAGCAGTACTTC
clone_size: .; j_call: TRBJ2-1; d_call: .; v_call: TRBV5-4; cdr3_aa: CASSSRVSLNEQFF; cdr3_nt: TGTGCCAGCAGTTCCCGCGTTAGCCTCAATGAGCAGTTCTTC
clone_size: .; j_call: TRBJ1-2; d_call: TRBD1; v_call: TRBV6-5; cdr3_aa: CASTGDRGNGYTF; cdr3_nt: TGTGCCAGCACCGGGGACAGGGGGAACGGCTACACCTTC
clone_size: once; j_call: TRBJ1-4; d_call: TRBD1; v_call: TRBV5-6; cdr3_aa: CASSLRTGYNEKLFF; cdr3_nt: TGTGCCAGCAGCTTGCGGACAGGTTATAATGAAAAACTGTTTTTT
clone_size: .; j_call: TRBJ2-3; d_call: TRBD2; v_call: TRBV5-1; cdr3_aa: CASSRGGNPQYF; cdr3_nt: TGCGCCAGCAGCCGGGGGGGTAACCCGCAGTATTTT
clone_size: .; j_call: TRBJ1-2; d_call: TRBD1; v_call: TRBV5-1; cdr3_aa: CASSLTDRAYGYTF; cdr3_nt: TGCGCCAGCAGCTTGACGGACAGGGCCTATGGCTACACCTTC
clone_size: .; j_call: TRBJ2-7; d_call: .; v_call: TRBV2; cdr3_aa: CASSFSSYEQYF; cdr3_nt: TGTGCCAGCAGCTTTAGCTCCTACGAGCAGTACTTC
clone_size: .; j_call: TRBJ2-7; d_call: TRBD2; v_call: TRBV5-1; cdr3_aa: CASSLMTSGREQYF; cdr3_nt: TGCGCCAGCAGCTTGATGACTAGCGGGAGGGAGCAGTACTTC
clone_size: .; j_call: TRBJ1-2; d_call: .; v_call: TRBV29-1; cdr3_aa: CSVELWSRVPSDGYTF; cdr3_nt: TGCAGCGTTGAGTTGTGGTCCCGGGTTCCGAGCGACGGCTACACCTTC
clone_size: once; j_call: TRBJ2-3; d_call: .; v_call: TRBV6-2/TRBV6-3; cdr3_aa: CASSLGVGTQYF; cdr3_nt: TGTGCCAGCAGTTTAGGGGTTGGTACGCAGTATTTT
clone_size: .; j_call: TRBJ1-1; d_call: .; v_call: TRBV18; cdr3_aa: CASSRRGAENTEAFF; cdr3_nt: TGTGCCAGCTCAAGACGGGGGGCAGAGAACACTGAAGCTTTCTTT
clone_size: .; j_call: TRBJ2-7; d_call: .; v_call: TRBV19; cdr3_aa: CASSITPGQWGNYEQYF; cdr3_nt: TGTGCCAGTAGTATAACCCCCGGACAGTGGGGTAACTACGAGCAGTACTTC
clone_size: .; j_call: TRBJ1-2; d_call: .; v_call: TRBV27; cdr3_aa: CASSLWGRGGYTF; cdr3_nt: TGTGCCAGCAGTTTATGGGGCCGAGGTGGCTACACCTTC
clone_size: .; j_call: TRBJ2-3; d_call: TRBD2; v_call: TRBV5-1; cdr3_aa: CASSFTGGRTQYF; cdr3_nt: TGCGCCAGCAGCTTCACGGGGGGAAGGACGCAGTATTTT
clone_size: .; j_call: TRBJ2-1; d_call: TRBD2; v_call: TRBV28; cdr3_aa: CASSTLAGGQNEQFF; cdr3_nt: TGTGCCAGCAGTACACTAGCGGGAGGGCAGAATGAGCAGTTCTTC
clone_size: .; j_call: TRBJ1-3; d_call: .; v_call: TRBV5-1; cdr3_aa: CASSLVGGSYGNTIYF; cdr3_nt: TGCGCCAGCAGCTTGGTGGGAGGGAGCTACGGAAACACCATATATTTT
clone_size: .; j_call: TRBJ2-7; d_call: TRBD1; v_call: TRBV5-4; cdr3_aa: CASSSGGQGVSYEQYF; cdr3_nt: TGTGCCAGCAGCTCAGGGGGACAGGGGGTGTCCTACGAGCAGTACTTC
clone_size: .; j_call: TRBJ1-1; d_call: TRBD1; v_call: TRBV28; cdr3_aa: CASSSQRQGYREAFF; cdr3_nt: TGTGCCAGCAGTTCCCAACGACAGGGTTATAGGGAAGCTTTCTTT
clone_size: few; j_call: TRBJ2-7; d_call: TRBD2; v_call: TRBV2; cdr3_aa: CASRRGRYEQYF; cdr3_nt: TGTGCCAGCAGGCGGGGGAGGTACGAGCAGTACTTC
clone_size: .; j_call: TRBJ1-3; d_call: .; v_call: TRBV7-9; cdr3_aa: CASSSRGGGGNTIYF; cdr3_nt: TGTGCCAGCAGCTCCCGAGGGGGTGGCGGAAACACCATATATTTT
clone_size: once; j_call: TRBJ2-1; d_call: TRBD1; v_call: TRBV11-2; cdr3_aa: CASSLGGQGTYFFF; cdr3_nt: TGTGCCAGCAGCTTAGGTGGACAGGGAACGTACTTTTTCTTC
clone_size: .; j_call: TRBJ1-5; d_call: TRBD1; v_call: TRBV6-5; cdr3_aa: CASSWDREGPQHF; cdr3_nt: TGTGCCAGCAGTTGGGACAGGGAAGGGCCCCAGCATTTT
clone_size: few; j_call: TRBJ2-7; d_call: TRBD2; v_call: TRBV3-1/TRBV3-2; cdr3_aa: CASSAQRGSYEQYF; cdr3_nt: TGTGCCAGCAGCGCCCAGCGGGGCTCCTACGAGCAGTACTTC
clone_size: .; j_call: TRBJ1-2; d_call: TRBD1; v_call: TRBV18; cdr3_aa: CASSRRTGGNYGYTF; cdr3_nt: TGTGCCAGCTCACGACGGACAGGGGGAAACTATGGCTACACCTTC
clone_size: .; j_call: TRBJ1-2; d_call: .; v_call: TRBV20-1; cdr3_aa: CSARTLYGYTF; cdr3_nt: TGCAGTGCTAGAACTCTCTATGGCTACACCTTC
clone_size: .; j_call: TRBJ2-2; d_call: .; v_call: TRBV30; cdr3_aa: CAWNKGLGILAGELFF; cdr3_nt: TGTGCCTGGAATAAGGGGTTGGGGATCTTAGCCGGGGAGCTGTTTTTT
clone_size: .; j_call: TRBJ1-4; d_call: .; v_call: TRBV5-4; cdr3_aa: CASSFGPGQGEKLFF; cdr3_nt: TGTGCCAGCAGCTTTGGCCCGGGACAAGGGGAAAAACTGTTTTTT
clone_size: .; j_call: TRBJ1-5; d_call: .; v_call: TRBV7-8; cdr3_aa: CASSLGGGEPQHF; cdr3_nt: TGTGCCAGCAGCTTAGGAGGGGGGGAGCCCCAGCATTTT
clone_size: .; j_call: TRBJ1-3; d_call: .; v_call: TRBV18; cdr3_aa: CASSPSQSDGNTIYF; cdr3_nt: TGTGCCAGCTCACCATCTCAAAGCGATGGAAACACCATATATTTT